These 24 T cell receptor beta chains were all obtained from the same sample, sequenced in a study of blood T cell repertoires in COVID-19. Here immunoSEQ multiplex PCR was the method, and the copy in TCRdb shows in-frame clones only, minus some. The sample carries around 67,000 clones, about three quarters recorded once. Sample: peripheral blood. These receptors were collected from a human donor in a cohort sampled during active COVID-19.

The rearrangement uses TRBV4-1 and TRBJ2-3; 14 bases line up with TRBD2. With V trimmed by 3 bases and J by 4 bases, 9 bases remained unmatched. This CDR3 has 18 amino acids. Germline V gene data show CDR1 as MGHRA and CDR2 as YSYEKL. The CDR3 DNA sequence: TGCGCCAGCAGCCAGTCTCATCCGGGACTAGCGGGAGCAGATACGCAGTATTTT. It specifies CASSQSHPGLAGADTQYF.

The chain joins TRBV28 to TRBJ1-2, with D perhaps matching TRBD1 (6 bases). Germline assignment: CDR1 MDHEN and CDR2 SYDVKM. The germline V and J ends were trimmed by 5 bases and 2 bases, with 18 bases remaining between them. This CDR3 comprises 16 residues. The CDR3 DNA is TGTGCCAGCAGTCAGCTAAGCCAGGACAGCAACTATGGCTACACCTTC. Its protein is CASSQLSQDSNYGYTF.

This chain connects TRBV6-6 to TRBJ1-4, with 8 bases fitting TRBD1. The CDR3 totals 16 residues. J gave up 7 bases and V 2 bases, and 9 bases lay outside the gene matches. Per germline, CDR1 MNHNY and CDR2 SVGAGI (reference sequence). CDR3: CASSYGQGTGGEKLFF. The DNA of the CDR3 is TGTGCCAGCAGTTACGGTCAAGGGACAGGTGGTGAAAAACTGTTTTTT.

The chain combines TRBV3-1 (or the pseudogene TRBV3-2) with TRBJ2-1, with 8 nucleotides matching TRBD2. Germline values: CDR1 LGHDT, CDR2 YNNKEL (reference sequence). The CDR3 extends over 17 amino acids. V was pared by 1 base and J by 9 bases, with 14 bases of the junction left unmatched. CDR3 in amino acids: CASSQAGRGDASSEQFF. As DNA, the CDR3 is TGTGCCAGCAGCCAAGCCGGGCGGGGGGATGCAAGCAGTGAGCAGTTCTTC.

This chain connects TRBV5-6 to TRBJ1-1, with 10 bases matching TRBD1. Germline CDR1 SGHDT, CDR2 YYEEEE. Trimming took 6 bases from V and 3 from J; bases not matched to a gene: 11. The CDR3 loop spans 16 amino acids. The DNA of the CDR3 is TGTGCCAGCACCTCCGGGACAGGGGTTCGGGACACTGAAGCTTTCTTT. Its translation: CASTSGTGVRDTEAFF.

Comment on this clone: The sample carries other DNA sequences with the same CDR3. The chain uses TRBV28 and TRBJ1-5; D unresolved. V was clipped by 6 bases and J by 2 bases, with 11 bases between them. Germline V gene lookup returns CDR1 MDHEN and CDR2 SYDVKM. The CDR3 consists of 14 residues. CDR3: CASRRVPGNQPQHF. The CDR3, as DNA: TGTGCCAGCAGGCGGGTCCCCGGCAATCAGCCCCAGCATTTT.

This chain connects TRBV29-1 to TRBJ2-3, with TRBD2 matching 11 bases. Trimming removed 5 bases from V and 2 bases from J; junction bases left unmatched: 6. The CDR3 sequence is 15 residues long. Germline loops: CDR1 SQVTM, CDR2 ANQGSEA. The CDR3 DNA sequence: TGCAGCGTTACCGGGACTAGCGGCAACACAGATACGCAGTATTTT. This codes for CSVTGTSGNTDTQYF.

J is TRBJ1-6 and V is TRBV19; 7 nucleotides agree with TRBD1. Losses at the gene ends were 3 bases for V and 9 bases for J; bases not matched to a gene: 8. From germline, CDR1 is LNHDA and CDR2 SQIVND (reference sequence). This CDR3 has 15 residues. This CDR3 is CASSILRQGGSPLHF. DNA for the CDR3: TGTGCCAGTAGTATCCTCCGACAGGGTGGTTCACCCCTCCACTTT.

The rearrangement links TRBV9 to TRBJ2-1; 11 positions match TRBD2. Losses at the gene ends were 4 bases for V and 4 bases for J; bases not matched to a gene: 4. The germline CDR1 and CDR2 sequences are SGDLS and YYNGEE. CDR3 length: 15 residues. CDR3: CASSLRTSGYNEQFF. The CDR3 nucleotides are TGTGCCAGCAGCTTACGGACTAGCGGGTACAATGAGCAGTTCTTC.

The sample holds a few counts of this clone. The genes are TRBV7-6 and TRBJ1-3, with D maybe TRBD1 (5 bases). This CDR3 has 13 residues. Trimming shortened V by 8 bases and J by 4 bases, and 12 bases separated the two germline ends. Germline V lookup: CDR1 SGHVS, CDR2 FNYEAQ. The CDR3 nucleotides read TGTGCCAGCTCGGGGGACTCAGGAAACACCATATATTTT. It codes for CASSGDSGNTIYF. Variable domain in full (rest from reference TRBV7-6 and TRBJ1-3): GAGVSQSPRYKVTKRGQDVALRCDPISGHVSLYWYRQALGQGPEFLTYFNYEAQQDKSGLPNDRFSAERPEGSISTLTIQRTEQRDSAMYRCASSGDSGNTIYFGEGSWLTVV.

This clone came up a few times. CDR3 sequence reads: CASSVAGTENTEAFF. DNA for the CDR3: TGTGCCAGCAGCGTAGCCGGGACAGAGAACACTGAAGCTTTCTTT. The gene calls are TRBV9 and TRBJ1-1; 7 bases are a match to TRBD1. Germline CDR1 SGDLS, CDR2 YYNGEE. The CDR3 spans 15 residues. V dropped 0 bases and J dropped 1; count of bases not matched to a gene: 3.

The V and J genes are TRBV11-2 and TRBJ2-3, with D possibly TRBD2 on 6 matching bases. The germline V and J ends were trimmed by 0 bases and 2 bases, with 12 bases remaining between them. The CDR3 consists of 16 residues. Per the germline V gene, CDR1 is SGHAT and CDR2 is FQNNGV. CDR3 coding DNA: TGTGCCAGCAGCTTAGAATGGGACTCGAACACAGATACGCAGTATTTT. This sequence encodes CASSLEWDSNTDTQYF.

The chain recombines TRBV28 with TRBJ1-1, with 7 bases matching TRBD1. Trimming removed 8 bases from V and 5 bases from J; junction bases left unmatched: 8. The CDR3 sequence is 13 residues long. Looked up from germline, CDR1 is MDHEN and CDR2 is SYDVKM. The CDR3 reads CASWDSVETEAFF. DNA of the CDR3: TGTGCCAGCTGGGACAGCGTAGAGACTGAAGCTTTCTTT. The complete variable domain, with remaining parts taken from reference TRBV28 and TRBJ1-1, reads DVKVTQSSRYLVKRTGEKVFLECVQDMDHENMFWYRQDPGLGLRLIYFSYDVKMKEKGDIPEGYSVSREKKERFSLILESASTNQTSMYLCASWDSVETEAFFGQGTRLTVV.

This clone is a singleton in its sample. The chain combines TRBV9 with TRBJ2-5, with 7 positions matching TRBD2. With 3 bases clipped from V and 2 bases from J, the junction kept 1 base outside the gene matches. Per germline, CDR1 SGDLS and CDR2 YYNGEE. This CDR3 region has 13 residues. CDR3 nucleotide sequence: TGTGCCAGCAGCGGGCGGGAGCAAGAGACCCAGTACTTC. Its protein is CASSGREQETQYF.

This chain links TRBV18 with TRBJ1-1; no reliable D call. The length of the CDR3 is 13 residues. The germline CDR1 and CDR2 sequences are KGHSH and LQKENI. V was trimmed by 8 bases and J by 0 bases, leaving 10 bases between them. Here the CDR3 reads CASRRGMNTEAFF. In DNA form, the CDR3 reads TGTGCCAGCCGGCGCGGGATGAACACTGAAGCTTTCTTT. The full variable domain, its missing parts supplied by reference TRBV18 and TRBJ1-1, is NAGVMQNPRHLVRRRGQEARLRCSPMKGHSHVYWYRQLPEEGLKFMVYLQKENIIDESGMPKERFSAEFPKEGPSILRIQQVVRGDSAAYFCASRRGMNTEAFFGQGTRLTVV.

The CDR3 is CASSQSRCTASSGNTIYF. The CDR3 DNA follows: TGCGCCAGCAGTCAATCGAGGTGCACTGCTAGCTCTGGAAACACCATATATTTT. V gene TRBV23-1 combines with J gene TRBJ1-3; no reliable D call. TRBV23-1 is labeled an ORF, and its function is uncertain. Trimming left V 0 bases short and J 0 bases short, with 15 bases between. This CDR3 has 18 residues.

V and J are TRBV30 and TRBJ1-6, with 7 bases matching TRBD1. V dropped 3 bases and J dropped 6; count of bases not matched to a gene: 5. The CDR3 runs to 14 residues. Germline values: CDR1 GTSNPN, CDR2 SVGIG (reference sequence). In DNA form, the CDR3 reads TGTGCCTGGAGGGTAACAGGGGCTAATTCACCCCTCCACTTT. Protein: CAWRVTGANSPLHF. Filled out from reference TRBV30 and TRBJ1-6, the complete variable domain reads SQTIHQWPATLVQPVGSPLSLECTVEGTSNPNLYWYRQAAGRGLQLLFYSVGIGQISSEVPQNLSASRPQDRQFILSSKKLLLSDSGFYLCAWRVTGANSPLHFGNGTRLTVT.

The rearrangement joins TRBV5-1 to TRBJ2-3; D might be TRBD1 (6 bases). Trimming stripped 0 bases from V and 4 bases from J, with 15 bases between. Germline V gene sequence: CDR1 SGHRS, CDR2 YFSETQ. CDR3 length: 16 residues. CDR3 DNA sequence: TGCGCCAGCAGCTTGGGGGAGACAGGAAGGGCAGATACGCAGTATTTT. Its protein is CASSLGETGRADTQYF.

V gene TRBV6-2 or TRBV6-3 combines with J gene TRBJ2-7; D is uncertain. The CDR3 runs 14 residues. V lost 7 bases and J lost 6, with 19 bases in between. Looked up from germline, CDR1 is MNHEY and CDR2 is SVGEGT. This chain's CDR3 is CASTPRITSSEQYF. In nucleotides, the CDR3 is TGTGCCAGCACCCCCAGGATTACCAGCAGCGAGCAGTACTTC.

This clone has more than one count but fewer than ten. This rearrangement joins TRBV28 to TRBJ1-1, with TRBD1 identical over 9 bases. The length of the CDR3 is 16 residues. V trimming: 3 bases; J trimming: 2 bases; junction bases outside the gene matches: 7. CDR1 is MDHEN, CDR2 SYDVKM, per germline. The CDR3 sequence: CASSFPRGQGNTEAFF. The CDR3 DNA reads as TGTGCCAGCAGTTTTCCGCGGGGACAGGGTAACACTGAAGCTTTCTTT.

The chain combines TRBV11-2 with TRBJ2-2; D may be TRBD2 (6 bases). V was clipped by 4 bases and J by 6 bases, with 21 bases between them. The CDR3 consists of 17 residues. The germline V gene has CDR1 SGHAT and CDR2 FQNNGV. CDR3 region: CASSSPNYGLLPGELFF. CDR3 DNA: TGTGCCAGCAGCTCGCCTAACTATGGACTACTCCCCGGGGAGCTGTTTTTT.

This clone has just one count. V and J are TRBV18 and TRBJ2-7, with D perhaps TRBD1 (6 bases). Germline lookup yields CDR1 KGHSH and CDR2 LQKENI. V lost 6 bases and J 7 bases, leaving 16 bases between the germline ends. The CDR3 contains 13 residues. CDR3 region: CASSLTGTLEQYF. The CDR3 DNA is TGTGCCAGCTCTCTAACAGGGACGTTAGAGCAGTACTTC.

The chain is built from TRBV6-5 and TRBJ2-1; perhaps TRBD2 as D (6 bases). The V end lost 7 bases, the J end lost 7 bases, and 20 bases lay between the germline ends. The CDR3 runs 15 residues. Germline lookup yields CDR1 MNHEY and CDR2 SVGAGI. The CDR3 is CASKGGGKVVNEQFF. The CDR3 nucleotides read TGTGCCAGCAAAGGAGGAGGGAAAGTAGTAAATGAGCAGTTCTTC.

The CDR3 nucleotides are TGTGCCAGCAGCGTAGACCCTGGGGACAGGGGTCATGAGACCCAGTACTTC. This encodes CASSVDPGDRGHETQYF. V usage is TRBV9 and J usage is TRBJ2-5, with 10 bases fitting TRBD1. CDR3 size: 17 residues. Unmatched junction bases numbered 10, after V lost 0 bases and J lost 5 bases. Germline lookup yields CDR1 SGDLS and CDR2 YYNGEE.